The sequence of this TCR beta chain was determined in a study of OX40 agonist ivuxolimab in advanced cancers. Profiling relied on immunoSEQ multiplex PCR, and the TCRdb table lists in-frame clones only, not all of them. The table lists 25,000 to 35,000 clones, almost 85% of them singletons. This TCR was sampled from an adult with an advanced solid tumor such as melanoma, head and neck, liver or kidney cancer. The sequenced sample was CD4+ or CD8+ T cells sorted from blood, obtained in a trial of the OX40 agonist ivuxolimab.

The CDR3 is CASREGSNFLYGYTF. The CDR3 nucleotides are TGTGCCAGCAGAGAGGGGTCAAACTTTCTCTATGGCTACACCTTC. V and J are TRBV27 and TRBJ1-2, with D perhaps matching TRBD1 (5 bases). The germline V gene encodes CDR1 MNHEY and CDR2 SMNVEV (reference sequence). The CDR3 sequence is 15 residues long. Trimming shortened V by 6 bases and J by 4 bases, and 18 bases separated the two germline ends.